The entry that follows covers one T cell receptor beta chain sequence. Its antigen remains unidentified. Base qualities were left out, and no much larger clone turns up one base away. The data were taken from a study of blood T cell repertoires in COVID-19 (dated by TCRdb to 2018 to 2021). Concerning the study at large: The collaborator samples originated in the United States, Italy and Spain and spanned the acute and convalescent phases of COVID-19. Sample metadata almost always included a de-identified subject ID, COVID-19 status, age in years and sex. The samples were drawn from two sources: the first 160 participants of the ongoing ImmuneRACE study, and about 1,300 subjects contributed by 6 global collaborators. Where HLA class I and class II types were available, the types were taken from metadata supplied by the sample provider, not from assay-based typing. Deeply sampled blood TCRbeta repertoires from subjects exposed to, actively infected with, or recovered from COVID-19 were included in the dataset. A freely available public database, intended as a resource for researchers studying the immune response to SARS-CoV-2, is where the repertoires were released. The material from the prospective study consisted of cDNA or gDNA derived from T cells, B-cell-depleted T cells, or PBMCs. General study outcomes and caveats: How much clinical and demographic metadata was included differed by source and by participant, and the metadata was provided uncurated.

TCRbeta CDR3 regions were amplified from genomic DNA using the immunoSEQ Assay, a bias-controlled multiplex PCR. Regarding the original processing steps: Nucleated cell counts per sample were estimated from amplification of reference gene primers within the assay. Sequence reads were collapsed and filtered to measure the absolute abundance of every unique TCRbeta CDR3 rearrangement. For each sample, productive Simpson clonality was calculated as the square root of Simpson's diversity index over productive rearrangements. Imported from immuneACCESS, the table was reduced by TCRdb to in-frame sequences with V and J called. These copies leave out some clones; in studies compared against another copy, an unresolved V gene accounts for under half, and the cause of the remainder is not known. The DNA gave D and trimming, while V, J and clone size come from that table. In all, the sample holds roughly 120,000 clones, and about 87% of those were seen once. The ten largest make up 25% to 30% of the sample.

The CDR3 sequence holds 17 residues, the cysteine and phenylalanine included. Only the CDR3 portion is preserved as DNA: 51 bases, with reading frame beginning at the first base. V loses 4 bases at its end and J loses 0 bases; junction bases beyond the gene matches: 5. According to the germline V gene (reference sequence), CDR1 reads SGHNT and CDR2 reads YYREEE. Collaborating institutions collected whole blood in K2EDTA tubes following their own protocols. Collaborator samples were shipped for TCRbeta analysis as frozen whole blood, isolated PBMCs, or DNA extracted from either sample type. Sample: peripheral blood. This sequence uses TRBV5-4 and TRBJ2-7, with 15 bases aligning to TRBD2. The TCR was taken from a woman aged 70 to 79 with acute or convalescent COVID-19. The CDR3 protein is CASSTPGLAGGSYEQYF. The base sequence is TGTGCCAGCAGCACCCCGGGACTAGCGGGGGGCTCCTACGAGCAGTACTTC.